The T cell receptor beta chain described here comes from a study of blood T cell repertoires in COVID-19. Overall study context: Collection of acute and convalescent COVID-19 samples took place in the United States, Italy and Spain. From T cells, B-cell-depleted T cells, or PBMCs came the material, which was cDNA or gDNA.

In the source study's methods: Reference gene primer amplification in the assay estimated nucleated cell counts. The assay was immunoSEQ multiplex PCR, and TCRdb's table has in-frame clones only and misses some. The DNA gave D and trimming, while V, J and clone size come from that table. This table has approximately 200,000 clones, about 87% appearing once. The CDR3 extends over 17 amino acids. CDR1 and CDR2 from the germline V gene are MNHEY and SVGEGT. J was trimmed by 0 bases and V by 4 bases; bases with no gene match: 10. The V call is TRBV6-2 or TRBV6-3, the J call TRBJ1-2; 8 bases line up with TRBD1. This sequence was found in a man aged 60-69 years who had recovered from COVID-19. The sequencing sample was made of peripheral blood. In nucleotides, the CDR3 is TGTGCCAGCAGTTCCTTACCGGGACAGGCTACTAACTATGGCTACACCTTC. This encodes CASSSLPGQATNYGYTF.